The 32 T cell receptor beta chains in this list originate from one sample, sequenced in a study of blood T cell repertoires in COVID-19. This table comes from immunoSEQ multiplex PCR, and its TCRdb copy is limited to in-frame clones, with some not included. This sample has approximately 98,000 clones; 88% occur once, and the top ten carry under 2.5%. Sequencing was carried out using peripheral blood. These receptors originate from a human donor in a cohort sampled during active COVID-19.

V gene TRBV7-9 combines with J gene TRBJ1-4; a possible D gene is TRBD1 (5 bases). The CDR3 has 15 residues. V lost 4 bases and J 2 bases, leaving 11 bases between the germline ends. CDR1 is SEHNR, CDR2 FQNEAQ, per germline (reference sequence). CDR3 in amino acids: CASSSGRGTNEKLFF. The CDR3 nucleotides are TGTGCCAGCAGCTCTGGCCGGGGGACTAATGAAAAACTGTTTTTT.

The chain carries TRBV28 and TRBJ2-5; D call uncertain. The V gene lost 6 bases and the J gene lost 0 bases, with 5 bases spanning the gap. CDR3 size: 12 residues. The germline V gene encodes CDR1 MDHEN and CDR2 SYDVKM. DNA for the CDR3: TGTGCCAGCAGCAGATACCAAGAGACCCAGTACTTC. Its protein product is CASSRYQETQYF.

The count of this clone is one. This chain uses TRBV4-1 with TRBJ2-7; tentative D call: TRBD2 (5 bases). The CDR3 spans 16 residues. Trimming removed 0 bases from V and 2 bases from J, with 14 bases in between. The germline gives CDR1 MGHRA, CDR2 YSYEKL. The CDR3 loop reads CASSQEGRRGAYEQYF. As DNA, the CDR3 is TGCGCCAGCAGCCAAGAGGGGAGACGGGGAGCCTACGAGCAGTACTTC.

The chain employs TRBV6-5 and TRBJ2-2; D is perhaps TRBD2 (5 bases). V lost 8 bases, J lost 9 bases, and 10 bases lay in between. Germline V CDR1 and CDR2: MNHEY, SVGAGI. The CDR3 contains 11 residues. The CDR3 DNA follows: TGTGCCAGCGGACTCTCACGGGAGCTGTTTTTT. Protein sequence: CASGLSRELFF.

The chain couples TRBV5-4 to TRBJ1-4, with 8 positions matching TRBD1. Germline V gene sequence: CDR1 SGHNT, CDR2 YYREEE (reference sequence). This CDR3 has 14 residues. Losses at the gene ends were 1 base for V and 5 bases for J; bases not matched to a gene: 1. The CDR3 is CASSLTGGNEKLFF. The CDR3 coding sequence is TGTGCCAGCAGCTTGACAGGGGGAAATGAAAAACTGTTTTTT. Variable domain in full (rest from reference TRBV5-4 and TRBJ1-4): ETGVTQSPTHLIKTRGQQVTLRCSSQSGHNTVSWYQQALGQGPQFIFQYYREEENGRGNFPPRFSGLQFPNYSSELNVNALELDDSALYLCASSLTGGNEKLFFGSGTQLSVL.

V and J are TRBV4-1 and TRBJ1-1; D remains unclear. V lost 0 bases and J 8 bases, leaving 10 bases between the germline ends. Germline CDR1 is MGHRA and CDR2 is YSYEKL. CDR3 length: 13 amino acids. DNA of the CDR3: TGCGCCAGCAGCCAAGATCAGGCCAGAGAAGCTTTCTTT. Protein: CASSQDQAREAFF.

The CDR3 DNA is TGTGCCAGCACCCTAGGACAGGTTGGATACACAGATACGCAGTATTTT. This sequence encodes CASTLGQVGYTDTQYF. This rearrangement joins TRBV11-2 to TRBJ2-3; 7 nucleotides match TRBD1. J gave up 2 bases and V 7 bases, and 12 bases lay outside the gene matches. This CDR3 has 16 residues. The germline V gene has CDR1 SGHAT and CDR2 FQNNGV.

This clone has only a few counts. The chain links TRBV19 to TRBJ2-7, with TRBD1 matching over 8 bases. With V trimmed by 5 bases and J by 2 bases, 5 bases remained unmatched. The V gene's germline CDR1 is LNHDA and CDR2 SQIVND (reference sequence). The CDR3 covers 14 residues. CDR3 residues: CASSLGQEPYEQYF. CDR3 coding DNA: TGTGCCAGTAGTTTGGGACAGGAACCCTACGAGCAGTACTTC.

The chain recombines TRBV13 with TRBJ2-3; tentatively, D is TRBD2 (6 bases). CDR1 and CDR2 from the germline V gene are PRHDT and FYEKMQ (reference sequence). Trimming shortened V by 5 bases and J by 4 bases, and 22 bases separated the two germline ends. The CDR3 extends over 17 amino acids. Written as DNA, the CDR3 is TGTGCCAGCAGCCCCCCGGGTGGGGCCGGGGGTGCAGATACGCAGTATTTT. Amino acid sequence: CASSPPGGAGGADTQYF.

This clone was counted once. The gene calls are TRBV3-1 (or the pseudogene TRBV3-2) and TRBJ1-1; D is perhaps TRBD1 (5 bases). The CDR3 sequence is 13 residues long. Germline V gene lookup returns CDR1 LGHDT and CDR2 YNNKEL (reference sequence). V shed 4 bases and J shed 11 bases, with 17 bases lying between them. CDR3 sequence: CASSLQGSRGAFF. The DNA for the CDR3 is TGTGCCAGCAGCCTGCAGGGATCCCGGGGGGCTTTCTTT.

This clone was observed once. The chain links TRBV7-9 to TRBJ2-7; 10 nucleotides match TRBD1. CDR1 is SEHNR and CDR2 is FQNEAQ in the germline V gene (reference sequence). The length of the CDR3 is 16 residues. With V trimmed by 4 bases and J by 0 bases, 6 bases remained unmatched. DNA for the CDR3: TGTGCCAGCAGCTCCCGGACAGGGGGAAGCTCCTACGAGCAGTACTTC. Protein: CASSSRTGGSSYEQYF.

This chain links TRBV9 with TRBJ2-2; maybe TRBD1 (6 bases). V lost 0 bases and J 7 bases, leaving 10 bases between the germline ends. This CDR3 spans 14 amino acids. The germline gives CDR1 SGDLS, CDR2 YYNGEE. DNA of the CDR3: TGTGCCAGCAGCGTAGATGGGGGCCACGGGGAGCTGTTTTTT. Translation: CASSVDGGHGELFF.

The table lists this clone with a few counts. The chain uses TRBV7-9 and TRBJ1-6; TRBD1 is a possible D gene (5 bases). This CDR3 comprises 17 residues. The germline V gene has CDR1 SEHNR and CDR2 FQNEAQ (reference sequence). V was pared by 2 bases and J by 3 bases, with 14 bases between. The DNA for the CDR3 is TGTGCCAGCAGCTTACCCGGGGGGGGTCACTATAATTCACCCCTCCACTTT. The encoded protein is CASSLPGGGHYNSPLHF.

This sequence joins TRBV6-2 or TRBV6-3 and TRBJ1-1, with a possible D match to TRBD1 (5 bases). The CDR3 has 19 amino acids. V was cut by 2 bases and J by 4 bases, with 26 bases left in between. CDR1 is MNHEY, CDR2 SVGEGT, per germline. CDR3 coding DNA: TGTGCCAGCAGTTACGGAGTTCAAGTTTTCTGGGGGGGAGGCACTGAAGCTTTCTTT. As protein: CASSYGVQVFWGGGTEAFF.

This clone appeared a few times. CDR3 in amino acids: CASSQAGGSSYNEQFF. The CDR3 DNA is TGTGCCAGCAGCCAAGCGGGAGGGAGCTCCTACAATGAGCAGTTCTTC. The rearrangement links TRBV4-2 to TRBJ2-1; 8 bases match TRBD2. The CDR3 is 16 amino acids. V trimming: 1 base; J trimming: 0 bases; junction bases outside the gene matches: 2. CDR1 is LGHNA and CDR2 is YNFKEQ in the germline V gene.

The J gene is TRBJ1-2, the V gene TRBV5-1; 9 nucleotides match TRBD1. The germline CDR1 and CDR2 sequences are SGHRS and YFSETQ. The trim removed 2 bases at V and 7 bases at J, leaving 9 bases unmatched. This CDR3 contains 15 residues. The CDR3, as DNA: TGCGCCAGCAGCTTTCTAACACAGGGGGCGTCTGGCTACACCTTC. Translation gives CASSFLTQGASGYTF.

The chain has TRBV5-1 and TRBJ2-1, with D uncertain. CDR3 size: 11 residues. From germline, CDR1 is SGHRS and CDR2 YFSETQ. V was trimmed by 5 bases and J by 5 bases, leaving 5 bases between them. The DNA of the CDR3 is TGCGCCAGCAGTCTCCACAATGAGCAGTTCTTC. Protein sequence: CASSLHNEQFF.

V usage is TRBV9 and J usage is TRBJ2-7; the match to TRBD2 covers 11 bases. The CDR3 extends over 15 amino acids. Unmatched junction bases numbered 6, after V lost 4 bases and J lost 3 bases. Germline V gene lookup returns CDR1 SGDLS and CDR2 YYNGEE. The chain's CDR3 is CASSPGTSGYYEQYF. The DNA for the CDR3 is TGTGCCAGCAGCCCGGGGACTAGCGGCTACTACGAGCAGTACTTC.

V gene TRBV6-5 combines with J gene TRBJ1-3, with D possibly matching TRBD1 (5 bases). Germline values: CDR1 MNHEY, CDR2 SVGAGI. V lost 0 bases to trimming and J lost 3 bases, with 12 bases between them. The CDR3 contains 16 residues. Here the CDR3 reads CASSYSYHGGGNTIYF. The DNA for the CDR3 is TGTGCCAGCAGTTACTCTTACCACGGGGGTGGAAACACCATATATTTT.

Here the CDR3 reads CASSPRTGRREKLFF. CDR3 bases: TGTGCCAGCAGCCCCCGGACAGGGAGGCGGGAAAAACTGTTTTTT. V and J are TRBV7-2 and TRBJ1-4; TRBD1 aligns across 8 bases. Germline loops: CDR1 SGHTA, CDR2 FQGNSA. V shed 5 bases and J 8 bases; nucleotides not matched to a gene: 10. The CDR3 is made up of 15 amino acids.

This chain connects TRBV11-2 to TRBJ1-4; D perhaps matches TRBD1 (6 bases). Trimming removed 3 bases at V and 6 bases at J, with 11 bases between. This CDR3 has 14 amino acids. CDR1 SGHAT and CDR2 FQNNGV come from the germline V gene. The CDR3 DNA reads TGTGCCAGCAGCTTCACGGCAGGGGATGAAAAACTGTTTTTT. Protein: CASSFTAGDEKLFF.

This chain connects TRBV9 to TRBJ2-1, with 7 bases aligning to TRBD2. The CDR3 extends over 16 amino acids. V lost 4 bases and J lost 8; bases outside the gene matches: 15. Germline V CDR1 and CDR2: SGDLS, YYNGEE. This CDR3 reads CASSPPRGGSSYEQFF. The CDR3 coding sequence is TGTGCCAGCAGCCCCCCCCGGGGCGGGAGCTCGTATGAGCAGTTCTTC.

The V gene is TRBV9, the J gene TRBJ2-7; 9 bases agree with TRBD1. Losses at the gene ends were 4 bases for V and 6 bases for J; bases not matched to a gene: 5. The CDR3 is 13 residues long. Germline V gene data show CDR1 as SGDLS and CDR2 as YYNGEE. CDR3 coding DNA: TGTGCCAGCAGCCTCAGACAGGGGGGCGAGCAGTACTTC. Encoded protein: CASSLRQGGEQYF.

This clone was picked up a small number of times. CDR3 in DNA: TGTGCCAGCAGCCGCCAACCCAGCTCCTATAATTCACCCCTCCACTTT. Translated, it gives CASSRQPSSYNSPLHF. The chain links TRBV9 to TRBJ1-6; no clear D gene. This CDR3 has 16 amino acids. Between the trimmed V and J ends, which lost 4 bases and 0 bases, there was a span of 11 bases. Germline CDR1 SGDLS, CDR2 YYNGEE. The entire variable domain, with the rest obtained from reference TRBV9 and TRBJ1-6, is as follows: DSGVTQTPKHLITATGQRVTLRCSPRSGDLSVYWYQQSLDQGLQFLIQYYNGEERAKGNILERFSAQQFPDLHSELNLSSLELGDSALYFCASSRQPSSYNSPLHFGNGTRLTVT.

There are a few counts of this clone. The chain uses TRBV5-1 and TRBJ1-5; 8 nucleotides match TRBD1. The CDR3 is 14 amino acids. The V segment lost 0 bases and the J segment 5 bases; nucleotides outside the gene matches: 1. Germline CDR1 reads SGHRS; CDR2 reads YFSETQ. CDR3 coding DNA: TGCGCCAGCAGCTTGGGACAGGGGTATCAGCCCCAGCATTTT. This codes for CASSLGQGYQPQHF.

The chain carries TRBV21-1 and TRBJ2-4; the table's D call, TRBD2, has no DNA check behind it. TRBV21-1 is a pseudogene. The CDR3 has 19 residues. In nucleotides, the CDR3 is TGTGCCAGCAGAACATTTAGCGGGAGGTTTAAGGCTTTCGTACACATTCAGTACTTC. Its protein is CASRTFSGRFKAFVHIQYF.

This sequence joins TRBV6-1 and TRBJ2-3, with 11 bases matching TRBD1. The J segment lost 5 bases and the V segment lost 2 bases, leaving 3 bases of the junction unmatched. The germline V gene encodes CDR1 MNHNS and CDR2 SASEGT. The length of the CDR3 is 15 residues. DNA of the CDR3: TGTGCCAGCAGTGAAAGGGACAGGGGGTTAGATACGCAGTATTTT. Translated: CASSERDRGLDTQYF.

Comments on this clone: The same CDR3 also results from other DNA sequences found in this sample. The chain employs TRBV12-3 or TRBV12-4 and TRBJ1-2, with D possibly matching TRBD1 (5 bases). Deletions cut 3 bases from V and 8 bases from J, with 13 bases between. This CDR3 has 13 amino acids. The CDR3 here is CASSFGGAGGYTF. The CDR3 DNA reads as TGTGCCAGCAGTTTTGGAGGGGCGGGGGGCTACACCTTC.

The V and J genes are TRBV28 and TRBJ2-7, with D hard to call. V was pared by 3 bases and J by 0 bases, with 6 bases between. Germline values: CDR1 MDHEN, CDR2 SYDVKM. CDR3 length: 13 residues. The CDR3 here is CASSFPSSYEQYF. CDR3 sequence (DNA): TGTGCCAGCAGTTTTCCCAGCTCCTACGAGCAGTACTTC.

The V gene is TRBV5-1, the J gene TRBJ2-4; maybe TRBD1 (6 bases). The V gene's germline CDR1 is SGHRS and CDR2 YFSETQ. Trimming removed 0 bases from V and 0 bases from J, with 13 bases in between. The length of the CDR3 is 17 residues. CDR3 region: CASSLALDSVAKNIQYF. The CDR3 region has the DNA TGCGCCAGCAGCTTGGCCCTGGACAGTGTAGCCAAAAACATTCAGTACTTC.

V gene TRBV7-3 combines with J gene TRBJ1-4; possibly TRBD1 for D (5 bases). V shed 0 bases and J shed 5 bases, with 10 bases lying between them. The CDR3 runs to 15 residues. Germline V gene sequence: CDR1 SGHTA, CDR2 FQGTGA. Here the CDR3 DNA reads TGTGCCAGCAGCTTAACCGGAGGGGTCAATGAAAAACTGTTTTTT. Protein sequence: CASSLTGGVNEKLFF.

This chain joins TRBV12-3 or TRBV12-4 and TRBJ2-1; D unclear. This CDR3 is built from 12 residues. V was trimmed by 5 bases and J by 8 bases, leaving 10 bases between them. The CDR3 protein is CASSPLRDEQFF. The CDR3, as DNA: TGTGCCAGCAGTCCTCTCCGGGATGAGCAGTTCTTC.